The present entry profiles one T cell receptor (beta chain) with its context. The target antigen is unknown. Amplification of TCR beta CDR3 regions was performed using RNA transcripts as template. During a first-round RT-PCR of the TCR CDR3, the HTBI primer set was used. TCRdb re-derived calls from the multiplex PCR reads in MiXCR, one entry per CDR3 protein. Here the sample spans over 700,000 distinct CDR3 sequences, roughly a sixth being singletons. Germline CDR1 reads DFQATT; CDR2 reads SNEGSKA (reference sequence). Trimming took off 3 bases at V and 2 bases at J, with 7 bases between the two ends. The CDR3 has 13 residues. The data derive from a study of T cells in Graves' hyperthyroidism and ophthalmopathy. Findings of the study overall: Ophthalmopathy could be told apart from stable hyperthyroidism with a 13 V-J model.

The sequence was obtained from a woman in her forties or fifties with Graves' hyperthyroidism that later progressed to Graves' ophthalmopathy. The chain carries TRBV20-1 and TRBJ2-2; D is possibly TRBD2 (6 bases). The sample comprised blood. The CDR3, as DNA: TGCAGTGCTAGCGGGGGAAACACCGGGGAGCTGTTTTTT. Translation gives CSASGGNTGELFF.